The clone carrying this T cell receptor beta chain was seen repeatedly, ten times or more. Its antigen is as yet unknown. TCRdb analysed the 5' RACE reads with MiXCR anew, one entry per CDR3 protein. The repertoire has 180,000 or so distinct CDR3 sequences, roughly 11% of them found once; the top ten carry 25% to 35%. The sample belongs to a study of CD8 T cells in ankylosing spondylitis. The CDR3 sequence is 16 residues long. The germline V gene encodes CDR1 SQVTM and CDR2 ANQGSEA. Trimming at V came to 1 base and at J to 3 bases, leaving 7 bases not matched to a gene. The study's findings and limits: Disease-linked clones were found to be CD8+ and relatively rare in peripheral blood. Blood from ankylosing spondylitis patients appeared to carry a characteristic roughly 8-variant TCR beta motif.

Sequences were obtained from blood, either unsorted or a sorted T cell fraction (not recorded which). The receptor was derived from a male donor with ankylosing spondylitis or in good health (not recorded which). This chain joins TRBV29-1 and TRBJ2-1; 9 bases agree with TRBD2. CDR3 sequence reads: CSVEGSGRGGYNEQFF. CDR3 nucleotides: TGCAGCGTTGAAGGTTCGGGGCGGGGGGGCTACAATGAGCAGTTCTTC.